These T cell receptor beta chains were read from a single sample in a study of T cell repertoires in cytomegalovirus infection. The antigens of these receptors remain unknown. TCRdb passed the reads through MiXCR, listing each CDR3 protein once. The sample yields roughly 990,000 distinct CDR3 sequences, roughly 31% seen once. This specimen consisted of cultured CD8+ T cells from PBMCs, obtained from culture after CMV antigen stimulation. These TCRs come from a human donor in good health (CMV status not recorded). Some clones in this sample may be carry-over from other donors' samples. Both conserved end residues are part of each CDR3. Fields, in order: J gene, clone size, V gene, D gene, CDR3 DNA, CDR3 protein. A D gene is named only where the DNA matches it firmly. Clone size is given for some rows only: seen once, a few or many times, or a class if the clone is expanded.

>TRBJ2-3|.|TRBV6-2/TRBV6-3|.
TGTGCCAGTTCCCGGGACTCGGCCACAGATACGCAGTATTTT
CASSRDSATDTQYF
>TRBJ2-3|many|TRBV19|TRBD1
TGTGCCAGCACAGGGGGCGCAGATACGCAGTATTTT
CASTGGADTQYF
>TRBJ2-3|many|TRBV7-6|.
TGTGCCAGCAGCGTAGCGGCTGGGGTCTACGTCCTCGAATTT
CASSVAAGVYVLEF
>TRBJ2-5|many|TRBV7-8|.
TGTGCCAGCAGCTCGGAGACCCAGTACTTC
CASSSETQYF
>TRBJ2-3|.|TRBV12-3/TRBV12-4|.
TGTGCCAGCAGGTCCGCGGAGGGGGCTACAGATACGCAGTATTTT
CASRSAEGATDTQYF
>TRBJ1-6|few|TRBV9|.
TGTGCCAGCAGCGGACTAGGGGGTCGGTTCCCCTCGTATAATTCACCCCTCCACTTT
CASSGLGGRFPSYNSPLHF
>TRBJ2-2|few|TRBV6-1|TRBD1
TGTGCCAGCAGTTGGACAGGGGGCCGGGAGCTGTTTTTT
CASSWTGGRELFF
>TRBJ1-5|.|TRBV15|TRBD1
TGTGCCACCAGCGCCGACAGGGGTAGCAATCAGCCCCAGCATTTT
CATSADRGSNQPQHF
>TRBJ2-1|once|TRBV6-2/TRBV6-3|.
TGTGCCAGCAGCCCAACTCGATTCGAGGCCTACAATGAGCAGTTCTTC
CASSPTRFEAYNEQFF
>TRBJ2-2|.|TRBV19|.
TGTGCCACCTCGATAGGGGGAAACACCGGGGAGCTGTTTTTT
CATSIGGNTGELFF
>TRBJ1-2|.|TRBV11-1|.
TGTGCCAGCAGCTTTCGACAGGAGACTAACTATGGCTACACCTTC
CASSFRQETNYGYTF
>TRBJ2-3|.|TRBV5-4|.
TGTGCCAGCAGCTTTTTCCTCACAGATACGCAGTATTTT
CASSFFLTDTQYF
>TRBJ2-7|.|TRBV12-3/TRBV12-4|.
TGTGCCAGCAGCCCAAGCCTGGTCGACGAGCAGTACTTC
CASSPSLVDEQYF
>TRBJ2-3|.|TRBV6-5|.
TGTGCCAGCAGTCCAGGGTACAGCGATACGCAGTATTTT
CASSPGYSDTQYF
>TRBJ2-3|many|TRBV7-6|.
TGTGCCAGCAGCTTAAACAGGCCAAAAAGCCCAGATACGCAGTATTTT
CASSLNRPKSPDTQYF
>TRBJ2-3|.|TRBV7-6|.
TGTGCCAGCAGCCCGGAGCTGGGGGCCGCAGATACGCAGTATTTT
CASSPELGAADTQYF
>TRBJ2-7|.|TRBV10-3|TRBD2
TGTGCCATCAGTGGTCCCCCCGACGGGGGGAACTCCTACGAGCAGTACTTC
CAISGPPDGGNSYEQYF
>TRBJ2-7|.|TRBV14|.
TGTGCCAGCAGCCAAGGGGGGTCCTACGAGCAGTACTTC
CASSQGGSYEQYF
>TRBJ2-1|.|TRBV14|TRBD2
TGTGCCAGCAGCAGTTCAGCGGGGGGGCCCTACAATGAGCAGTTCTTC
CASSSSAGGPYNEQFF
>TRBJ1-1|.|TRBV19|.
TGTGCCAGTAGTGTACCCCATGGAGCTTTCTTT
CASSVPHGAFF
>TRBJ2-1|.|TRBV5-8|TRBD2
TGTGCCAGCAGCTTTTCAGGGAGGGATGAGCAGTTCTTC
CASSFSGRDEQFF
>TRBJ1-2|few|TRBV6-1|.
TGTGCCAGCGGGGGAAGGGCTAACTATGGCTACACCTTC
CASGGRANYGYTF
>TRBJ2-1|few|TRBV5-5|.
TGTGCCAGCAGCTCCGAAATGGGCTCCTACAATGAGCAGTTCTTC
CASSSEMGSYNEQFF